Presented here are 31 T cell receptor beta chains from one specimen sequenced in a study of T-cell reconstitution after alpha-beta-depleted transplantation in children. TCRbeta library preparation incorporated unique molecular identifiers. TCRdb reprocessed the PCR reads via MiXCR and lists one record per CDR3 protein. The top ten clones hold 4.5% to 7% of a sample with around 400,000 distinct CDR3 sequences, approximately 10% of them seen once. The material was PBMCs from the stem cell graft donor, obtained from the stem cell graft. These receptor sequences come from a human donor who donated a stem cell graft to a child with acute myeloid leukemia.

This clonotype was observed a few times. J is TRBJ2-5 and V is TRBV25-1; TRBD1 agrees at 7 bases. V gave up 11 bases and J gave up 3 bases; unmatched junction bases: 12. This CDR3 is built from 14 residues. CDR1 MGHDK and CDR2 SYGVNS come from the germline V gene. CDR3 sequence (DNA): TGTGCCGCCAGCAGGGGACAGACGAAAGAGACCCAGTACTTC. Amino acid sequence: CAASRGQTKETQYF.

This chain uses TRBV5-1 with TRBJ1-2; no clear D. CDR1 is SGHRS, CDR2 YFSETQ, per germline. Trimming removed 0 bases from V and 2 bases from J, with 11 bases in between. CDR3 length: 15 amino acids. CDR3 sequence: CASSLVRAGNYGYTF. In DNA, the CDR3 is TGCGCCAGCAGCTTGGTTCGGGCAGGAAACTATGGCTACACCTTC.

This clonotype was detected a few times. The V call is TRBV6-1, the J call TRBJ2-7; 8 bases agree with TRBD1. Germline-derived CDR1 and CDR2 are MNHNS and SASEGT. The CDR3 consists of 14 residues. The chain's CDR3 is CASSAGALDRVKDV. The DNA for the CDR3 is TGTGCCAGCAGTGCCGGGGCACTGGACAGGGTTAAGGACGTC.

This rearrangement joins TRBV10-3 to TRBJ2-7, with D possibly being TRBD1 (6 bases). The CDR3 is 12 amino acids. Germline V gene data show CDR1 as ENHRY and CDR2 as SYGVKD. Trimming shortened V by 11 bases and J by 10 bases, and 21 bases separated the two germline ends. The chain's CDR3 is CALAGDTGPQYF. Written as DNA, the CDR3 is TGTGCCCTCGCCGGGGACACCGGTCCACAGTACTTC.

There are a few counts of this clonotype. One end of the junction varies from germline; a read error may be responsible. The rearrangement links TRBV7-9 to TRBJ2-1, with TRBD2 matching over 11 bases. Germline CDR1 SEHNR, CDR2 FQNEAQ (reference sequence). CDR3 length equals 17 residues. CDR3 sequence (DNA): TGTGCAAGCAGCTCTTTAGCGGGGGGGTACTCCTACAATGAGCAGTTCTTC. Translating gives CASSSLAGGYSYNEQFF.

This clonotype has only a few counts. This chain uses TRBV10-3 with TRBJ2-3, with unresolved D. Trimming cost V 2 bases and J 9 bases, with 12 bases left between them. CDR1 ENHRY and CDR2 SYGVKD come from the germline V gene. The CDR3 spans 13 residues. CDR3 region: CAISEAPIGTQYF. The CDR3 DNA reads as TGTGCCATCAGTGAGGCCCCTATCGGCACGCAGTATTTT.

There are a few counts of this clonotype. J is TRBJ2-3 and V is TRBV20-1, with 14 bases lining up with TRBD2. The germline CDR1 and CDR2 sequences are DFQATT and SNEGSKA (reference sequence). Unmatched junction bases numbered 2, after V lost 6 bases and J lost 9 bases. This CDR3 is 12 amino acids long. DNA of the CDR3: TGCAGTGCCAGGACTAGCGGGGGGACGCAGTATTTT. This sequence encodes CSARTSGGTQYF.

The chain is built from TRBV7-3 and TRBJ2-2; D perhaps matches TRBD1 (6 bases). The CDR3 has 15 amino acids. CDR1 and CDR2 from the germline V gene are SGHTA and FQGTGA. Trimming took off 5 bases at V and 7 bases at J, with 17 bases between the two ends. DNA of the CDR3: TGTGCCAGCAGCCCCGTGACAGGTTTCCACGGGGAGCTGTTTTTT. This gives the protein CASSPVTGFHGELFF.

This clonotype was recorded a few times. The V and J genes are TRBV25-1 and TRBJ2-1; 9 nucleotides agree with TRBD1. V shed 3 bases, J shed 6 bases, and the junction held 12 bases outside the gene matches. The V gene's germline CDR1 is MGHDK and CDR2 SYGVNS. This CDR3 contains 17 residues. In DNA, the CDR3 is TGTGCCAGCAGTGAGCATACCGGGACAGGGAAATCCAATGAGCAGTTCTTC. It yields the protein CASSEHTGTGKSNEQFF.

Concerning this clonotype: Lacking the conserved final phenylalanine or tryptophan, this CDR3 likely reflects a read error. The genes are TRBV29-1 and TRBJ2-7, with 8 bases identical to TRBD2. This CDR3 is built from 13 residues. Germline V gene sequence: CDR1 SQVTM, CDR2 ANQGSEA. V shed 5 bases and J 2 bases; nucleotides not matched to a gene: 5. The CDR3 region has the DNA TGCAGCGTTCCAGCGGGGGACCCCTACGAGCAGTACCTC. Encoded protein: CSVPAGDPYEQYL.

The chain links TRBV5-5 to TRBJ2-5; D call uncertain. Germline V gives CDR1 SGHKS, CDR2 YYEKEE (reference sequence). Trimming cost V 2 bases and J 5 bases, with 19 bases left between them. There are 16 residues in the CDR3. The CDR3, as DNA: TGTGCCAGCAGCTTATTAGGAGTCGGCTTGACCGAGACCCAGTACTTC. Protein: CASSLLGVGLTETQYF.

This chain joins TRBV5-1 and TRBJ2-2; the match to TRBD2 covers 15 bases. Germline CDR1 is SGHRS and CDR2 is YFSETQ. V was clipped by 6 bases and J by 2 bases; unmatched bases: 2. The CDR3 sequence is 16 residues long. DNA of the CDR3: TGCGCCAGCAAGGGACTAGCGGGGGGCAACACCGGGGAGCTGTTTTTT. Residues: CASKGLAGGNTGELFF. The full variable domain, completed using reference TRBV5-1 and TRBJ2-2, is KAGVTQTPRYLIKTRGQQVTLSCSPISGHRSVSWYQQTPGQGLQFLFEYFSETQRNKGNFPGRFSGRQFSNSRSEMNVSTLELGDSALYLCASKGLAGGNTGELFFGEGSRLTVL.

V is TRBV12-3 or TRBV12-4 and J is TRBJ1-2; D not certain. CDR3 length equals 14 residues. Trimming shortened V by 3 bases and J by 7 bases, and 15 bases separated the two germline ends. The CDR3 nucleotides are TGTGCCAGCAGTTTTAAACCAGAGCTAACTGGCTACACCTTC. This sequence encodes CASSFKPELTGYTF.

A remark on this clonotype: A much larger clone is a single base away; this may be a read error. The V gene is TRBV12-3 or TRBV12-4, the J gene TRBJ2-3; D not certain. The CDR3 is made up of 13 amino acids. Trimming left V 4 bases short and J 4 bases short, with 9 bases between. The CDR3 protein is CASSSRNPDTQYF. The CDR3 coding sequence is TGTGCCAGCAGTTCGCGGAACCCAGATACGCAGTATTTT.

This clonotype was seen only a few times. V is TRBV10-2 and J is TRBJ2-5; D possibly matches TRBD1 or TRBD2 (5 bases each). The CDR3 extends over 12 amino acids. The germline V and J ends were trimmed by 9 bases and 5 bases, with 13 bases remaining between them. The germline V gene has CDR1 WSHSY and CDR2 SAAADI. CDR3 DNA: TGCGCCAGTGACCAGGGCGGGGAGACCCAGTACTTC. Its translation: CASDQGGETQYF.

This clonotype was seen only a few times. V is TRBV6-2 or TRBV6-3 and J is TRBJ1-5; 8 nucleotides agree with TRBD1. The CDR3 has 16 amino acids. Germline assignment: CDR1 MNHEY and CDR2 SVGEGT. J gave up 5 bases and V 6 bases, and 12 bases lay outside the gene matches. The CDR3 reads CASRGALGQGDQPQHF. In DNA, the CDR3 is TGTGCCAGCAGAGGGGCCCTCGGACAGGGTGATCAGCCCCAGCATTTT.

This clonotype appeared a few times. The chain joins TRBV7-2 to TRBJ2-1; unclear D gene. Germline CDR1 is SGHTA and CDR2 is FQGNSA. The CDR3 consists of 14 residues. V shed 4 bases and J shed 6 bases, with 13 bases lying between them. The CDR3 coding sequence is TGTGCCAGCAGCTCTCGAAGAGGCGGCAATGAGCAGTTCTTC. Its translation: CASSSRRGGNEQFF.

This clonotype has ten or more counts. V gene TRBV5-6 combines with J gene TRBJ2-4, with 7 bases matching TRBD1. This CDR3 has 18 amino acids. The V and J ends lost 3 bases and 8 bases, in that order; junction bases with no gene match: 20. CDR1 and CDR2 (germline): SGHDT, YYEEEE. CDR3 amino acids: CASSSGQAPDVSSDIQYF. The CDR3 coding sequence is TGTGCCAGCAGCTCCGGACAGGCTCCCGATGTCAGTTCGGACATTCAGTACTTC.

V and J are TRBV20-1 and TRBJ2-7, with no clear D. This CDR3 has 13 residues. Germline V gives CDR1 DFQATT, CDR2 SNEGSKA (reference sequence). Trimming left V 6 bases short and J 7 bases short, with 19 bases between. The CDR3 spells CSAGSPSGWEQYF. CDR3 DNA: TGCAGTGCCGGGTCACCTTCTGGCTGGGAGCAGTACTTC.

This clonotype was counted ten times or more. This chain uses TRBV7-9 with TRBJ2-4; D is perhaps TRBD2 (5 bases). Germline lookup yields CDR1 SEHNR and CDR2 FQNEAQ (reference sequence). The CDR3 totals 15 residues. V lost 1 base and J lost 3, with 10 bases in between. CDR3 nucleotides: TGTGCCAGCAGCTTAGGAGCTCGGGGCAAAAACATTCAGTACTTC. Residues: CASSLGARGKNIQYF.

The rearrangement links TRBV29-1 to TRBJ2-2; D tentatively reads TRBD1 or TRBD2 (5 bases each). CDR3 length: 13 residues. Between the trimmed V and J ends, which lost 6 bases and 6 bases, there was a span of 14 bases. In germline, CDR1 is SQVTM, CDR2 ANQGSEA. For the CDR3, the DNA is TGCAGCGTGGCCTTGTTGGGGGCCGGGGAGCTGTTTTTT. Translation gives CSVALLGAGELFF.

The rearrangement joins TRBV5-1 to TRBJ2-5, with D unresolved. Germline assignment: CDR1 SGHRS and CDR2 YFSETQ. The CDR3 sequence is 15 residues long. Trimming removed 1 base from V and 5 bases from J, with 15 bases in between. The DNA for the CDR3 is TGCGCCAGCAGCTTGAGAGGACCTAATGGGGAGACCCAGTACTTC. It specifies CASSLRGPNGETQYF.

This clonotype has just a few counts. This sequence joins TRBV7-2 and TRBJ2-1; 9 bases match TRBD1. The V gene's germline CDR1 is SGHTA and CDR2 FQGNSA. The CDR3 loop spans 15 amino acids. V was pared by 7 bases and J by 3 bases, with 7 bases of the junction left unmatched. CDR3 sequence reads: CASIQDRGFYNEQFF. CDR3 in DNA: TGTGCCAGCATCCAGGACAGGGGTTTCTACAATGAGCAGTTCTTC.

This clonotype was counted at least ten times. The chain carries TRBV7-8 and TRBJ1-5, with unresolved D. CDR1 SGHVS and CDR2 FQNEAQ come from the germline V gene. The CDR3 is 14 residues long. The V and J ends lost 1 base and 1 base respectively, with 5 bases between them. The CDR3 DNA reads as TGTGCCAGCAGCTTAGTGAACAGCAATCAGCCCCAGCATTTT. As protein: CASSLVNSNQPQHF. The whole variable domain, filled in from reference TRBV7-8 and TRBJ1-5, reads GAGVSQSPRYKVAKRGQDVALRCDPISGHVSLFWYQQALGQGPEFLTYFQNEAQLDKSGLPSDRFFAERPEGSVSTLKIQRTQQEDSAVYLCASSLVNSNQPQHFGDGTRLSIL.

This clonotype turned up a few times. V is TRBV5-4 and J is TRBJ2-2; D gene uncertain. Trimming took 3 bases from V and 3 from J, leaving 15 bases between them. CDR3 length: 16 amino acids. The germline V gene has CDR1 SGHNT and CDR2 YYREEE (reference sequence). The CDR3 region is CASSSKRVLDTGELFF. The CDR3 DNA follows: TGTGCCAGCAGCTCAAAAAGGGTGTTGGACACCGGGGAGCTGTTTTTT.

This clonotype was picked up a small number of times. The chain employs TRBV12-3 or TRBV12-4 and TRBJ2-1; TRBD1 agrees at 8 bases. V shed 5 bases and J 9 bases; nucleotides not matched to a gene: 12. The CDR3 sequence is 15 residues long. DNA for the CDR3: TGTGCCAGCAGTCTCCAACAGGGGGTCGAGGGTGAGCAGTTCTTC. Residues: CASSLQQGVEGEQFF.

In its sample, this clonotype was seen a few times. The CDR3 reads CASSLGETSTGELFF. As DNA, the CDR3 is TGCGCCAGCAGTTTAGGGGAGACCTCAACCGGGGAGCTGTTTTTT. The V call is TRBV5-1, the J call TRBJ2-2; perhaps D is TRBD1 or TRBD2 (5 bases each). CDR1 is SGHRS, CDR2 YFSETQ, per germline. V was trimmed by 5 bases and J by 5 bases, leaving 16 bases between them. This CDR3 has 15 residues.

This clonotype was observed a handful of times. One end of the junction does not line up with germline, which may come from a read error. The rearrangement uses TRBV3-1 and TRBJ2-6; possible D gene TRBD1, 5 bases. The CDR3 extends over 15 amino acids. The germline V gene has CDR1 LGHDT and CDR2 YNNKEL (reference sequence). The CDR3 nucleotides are TGTGCCAGCAGCCATTACCTCTCTGGGGCCAACGGCCTGACTTTC. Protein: CASSHYLSGANGLTF.

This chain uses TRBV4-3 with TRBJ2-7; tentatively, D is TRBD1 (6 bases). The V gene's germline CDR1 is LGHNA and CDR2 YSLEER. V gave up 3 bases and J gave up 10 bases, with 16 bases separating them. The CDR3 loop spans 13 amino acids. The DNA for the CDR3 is TGCGCCAGCAGCCAGGATACAGGGCGCGATCAGTACTTC. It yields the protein CASSQDTGRDQYF.

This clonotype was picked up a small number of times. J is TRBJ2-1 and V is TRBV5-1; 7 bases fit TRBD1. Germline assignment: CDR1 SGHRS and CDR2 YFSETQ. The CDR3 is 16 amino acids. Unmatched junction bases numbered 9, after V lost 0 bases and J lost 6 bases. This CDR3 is CASSLAAGGLSNEQFF. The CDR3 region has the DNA TGCGCCAGCAGCTTGGCCGCAGGGGGTCTTAGCAATGAGCAGTTCTTC.

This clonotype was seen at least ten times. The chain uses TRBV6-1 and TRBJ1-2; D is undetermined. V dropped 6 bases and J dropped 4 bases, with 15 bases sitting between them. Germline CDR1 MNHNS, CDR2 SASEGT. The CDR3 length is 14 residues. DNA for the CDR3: TGTGCCAGCAGCGAGGCTTCAGTGGCCTATGGCTACACCTTC. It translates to CASSEASVAYGYTF.